The 5 T cell receptor beta chains below were found in one sample sequenced in a study of CD8 T cells in ankylosing spondylitis. TCRdb reprocessed the 5' RACE reads with MiXCR, giving one entry per CDR3 protein. The sample shows 350,000 or so distinct CDR3 sequences, about 14% of them seen only once. The sample consisted of blood, either unsorted or a sorted T cell fraction (not recorded which). Every receptor here comes from a male donor with ankylosing spondylitis or in good health (not recorded which).

There are a few counts of this clonotype. This chain joins TRBV11-2 and TRBJ1-2; 8 nucleotides line up with TRBD1. Trimming cost V 2 bases and J 7 bases; bases outside gene matches: 21. The CDR3 covers 19 residues. Germline V lookup: CDR1 SGHAT, CDR2 FQNNGV. The DNA for the CDR3 is TGTGCCAGCAGCTTATCTTCGGGGACAGGCTTTCGAGAAGGTAGTGGCTACACCTTC. It yields the protein CASSLSSGTGFREGSGYTF.

V gene TRBV6-1 combines with J gene TRBJ1-4; D is possibly TRBD1 (6 bases). Germline assignment: CDR1 MNHNS and CDR2 SASEGT. The V and J ends lost 6 bases and 3 bases respectively, with 14 bases between them. The CDR3 consists of 15 residues. CDR3 protein: CASSPGGLANEKLFF. In nucleotides, the CDR3 is TGTGCCAGCAGCCCGGGGGGGCTGGCTAATGAAAAACTGTTTTTT.

The chain combines TRBV5-1 with TRBJ1-3; D call uncertain. Between the trimmed V and J ends, which lost 0 bases and 0 bases, there was a span of 13 bases. CDR1 is SGHRS, CDR2 YFSETQ, per germline. The CDR3 runs to 17 residues. In DNA, the CDR3 is TGCGCCAGCAGCTTGGGGTCAGAAACCGTCTCTGGAAACACCATATATTTT. It yields the protein CASSLGSETVSGNTIYF.

This sequence joins TRBV24-1 and TRBJ2-5, with a possible D match to TRBD2 (6 bases). Trimming took off 8 bases at V and 0 bases at J, with 24 bases between the two ends. From germline, CDR1 is KGHDR and CDR2 SFDVKD. The CDR3 runs to 18 residues. In DNA, the CDR3 is TGTGCCACCATGGGTCTATGCGGCGGGATTCCGTACCAAGAGACCCAGTACTTC. Protein product: CATMGLCGGIPYQETQYF.

V gene TRBV7-2 combines with J gene TRBJ2-1, with no clear D. Germline loops: CDR1 SGHTA, CDR2 FQGNSA. Trimming removed 1 base from V and 0 bases from J, with 13 bases in between. There are 17 residues in the CDR3. The CDR3 region is CASSLGVPSISYNEQFF. CDR3 sequence (DNA): TGTGCCAGCAGCTTAGGCGTTCCAAGTATCTCCTACAATGAGCAGTTCTTC. Combining the CDR3 with reference TRBV7-2 and TRBJ2-1 gives the whole variable domain GAGVSQSPSNKVTEKGKDVELRCDPISGHTALYWYRQSLGQGLEFLIYFQGNSAPDKSGLPSDRFSAERTGGSVSTLTIQRTQQEDSAVYLCASSLGVPSISYNEQFFGPGTRLTVL.